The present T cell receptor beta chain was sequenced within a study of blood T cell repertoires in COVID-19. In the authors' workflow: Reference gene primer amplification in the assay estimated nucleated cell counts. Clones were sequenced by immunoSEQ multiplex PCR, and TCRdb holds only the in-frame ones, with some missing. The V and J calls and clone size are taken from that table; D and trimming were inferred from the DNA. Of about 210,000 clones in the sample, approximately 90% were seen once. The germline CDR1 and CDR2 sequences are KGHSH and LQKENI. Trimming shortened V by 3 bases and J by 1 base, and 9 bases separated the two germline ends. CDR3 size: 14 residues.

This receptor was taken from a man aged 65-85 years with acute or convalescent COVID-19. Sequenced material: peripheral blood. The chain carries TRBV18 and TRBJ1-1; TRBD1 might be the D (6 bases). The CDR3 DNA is TGTGCCAGCTCACCCTTGACAGGGAACACTGAAGCTTTCTTT. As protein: CASSPLTGNTEAFF. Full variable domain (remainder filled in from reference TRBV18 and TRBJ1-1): NAGVMQNPRHLVRRRGQEARLRCSPMKGHSHVYWYRQLPEEGLKFMVYLQKENIIDESGMPKERFSAEFPKEGPSILRIQQVVRGDSAAYFCASSPLTGNTEAFFGQGTRLTVV.